This TCR beta chain comes out of a study of blood T cell repertoires in COVID-19 (dated by TCRdb to about 2020). For context, the study as a whole: Collaborator samples came from the United States, Italy and Spain and covered acute and convalescent phases of COVID-19. The samples were drawn from the first 160 participants of the ongoing ImmuneRACE study and from 950 to 1,500 subjects provided by 6 global collaborators. Deeply sampled blood TCRbeta repertoires from subjects exposed to, actively infected with, or recovered from COVID-19 were included in the dataset. The prospective study material was composed of cDNA or gDNA derived from T cells, B-cell-depleted T cells, or PBMCs. Sample metadata almost always included a de-identified subject ID, COVID-19 status, age in years and sex. Where available, HLA class I and class II types were taken from metadata supplied by the sample provider and were not determined by assay-based typing. The repertoires were released in a freely available public database intended as a resource for research on the immune response to SARS-CoV-2.

TCRbeta CDR3 regions were amplified from genomic DNA by means of the immunoSEQ Assay, a bias-controlled multiplex PCR. The paper's processing steps were these. Within the assay, amplification of reference gene primers was used to estimate how many nucleated cells each sample contained. Sequence reads were collapsed and filtered to measure the absolute abundance of every unique TCRbeta CDR3 rearrangement. For each sample, productive Simpson clonality was calculated by taking the square root of Simpson's diversity index across productive rearrangements. Here the immuneACCESS table is served through TCRdb, limited to in-frame sequences with V and J called. Missing clones are a known gap in these copies; in checked studies unresolved V genes cover under half, and the rest lacks a known reason. That table furnishes V, J and clone size, whereas the DNA furnished D and trimming. The sample table lists 70,000 or so clones, 65% to 90% of them with a count of one. About a tenth of the sample is taken by the ten largest.

Paper-wide results and their limitations: The amount of clinical and demographic metadata varied by source and participant and was provided uncurated.

V and J are trimmed by 3 bases and 5 bases, and the gene matches miss 4 bases of the junction. Via the germline V gene, CDR1 is SGHRS and CDR2 YFSETQ. From the cysteine through the phenylalanine, the CDR3 covers 14 amino acids. The kept DNA is CDR3 alone, 42 bases in frame from the first base. Collaborating institutions collected whole blood in K2EDTA tubes following their own protocols. For TCRbeta analysis, collaborators shipped samples in one of three forms: frozen whole blood, isolated PBMCs, or DNA extracted from either of those sample types. This clone occurred once. It has no known antigen specificity. One base away there is no much larger clone; base qualities are not given.

Sequences were obtained from peripheral blood. The sequence was collected from an older man with active or convalescent COVID-19. The chain employs TRBV5-1 and TRBJ2-1; 8 nucleotides in the junction match TRBD2. CDR3 sequence: CASSSPTSDNEQFF. The nucleotide sequence reads as follows: TGCGCCAGCAGCTCGCCGACTAGCGACAATGAGCAGTTCTTC.